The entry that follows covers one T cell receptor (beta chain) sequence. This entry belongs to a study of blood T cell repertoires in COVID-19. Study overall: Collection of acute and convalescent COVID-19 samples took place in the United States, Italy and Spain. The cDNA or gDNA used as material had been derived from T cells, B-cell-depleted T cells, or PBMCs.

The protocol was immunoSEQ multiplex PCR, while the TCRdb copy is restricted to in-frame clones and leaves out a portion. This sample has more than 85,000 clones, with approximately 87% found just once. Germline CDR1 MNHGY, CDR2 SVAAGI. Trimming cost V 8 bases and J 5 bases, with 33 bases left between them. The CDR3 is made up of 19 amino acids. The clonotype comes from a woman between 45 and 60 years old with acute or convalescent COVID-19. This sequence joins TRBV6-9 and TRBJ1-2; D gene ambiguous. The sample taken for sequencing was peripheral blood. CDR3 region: CASYISRATRSRAYYGYTF. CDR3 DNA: TGTGCCAGCTATATATCACGGGCCACTAGAAGTCGCGCTTATTATGGCTACACCTTC.